This T cell receptor beta chain is drawn from a study of T-cell reconstitution after alpha-beta-depleted transplantation in children. This CDR3 comprises 15 residues. Germline V gene sequence: CDR1 SNHLY, CDR2 FYNNEI. Trimming took 5 bases from V and 7 from J; bases not matched to a gene: 9. To note about this clonotype: The antigen is unknown.

General study findings and limits: After transplant, at about two months, alpha-beta T cells were reportedly derived from several hundred expanded graft clones. Elevated TCRbeta diversity at day 60 was traced, in some patients, to surviving recipient T cells and thymic progenitors.

Unique molecular identifiers were used to barcode this TCRbeta library. TCRdb recomputed calls from the PCR reads with MiXCR, one row per CDR3 protein. The sample has hundreds of thousands of distinct CDR3 sequences, 24% seen once; the top ten hold 4% to 5.5%. The rearrangement joins TRBV2 to TRBJ1-5, with TRBD1 identical over 9 bases. The material sequenced was PBMCs, mostly from graft donor cells, taken 360 days after TCRalphabeta/CD19-depleted stem cell transplant. The sequence was obtained from a female patient between 2 and 15 years old who had a stem cell transplant for congenital amegakaryocytic thrombocytopenia, so the T cells may come from the graft donor. Here the CDR3 reads CASSLDRGRYQPQHF. As DNA, the CDR3 is TGTGCCAGCAGTTTAGACAGGGGGAGATACCAGCCCCAGCATTTT.